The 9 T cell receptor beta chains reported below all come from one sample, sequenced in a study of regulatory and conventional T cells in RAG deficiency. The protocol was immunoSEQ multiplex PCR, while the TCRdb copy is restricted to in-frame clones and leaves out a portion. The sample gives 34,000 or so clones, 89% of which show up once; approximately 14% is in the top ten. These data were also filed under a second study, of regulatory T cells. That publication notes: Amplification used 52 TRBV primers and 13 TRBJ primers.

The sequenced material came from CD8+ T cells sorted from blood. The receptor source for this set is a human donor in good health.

The chain's CDR3 is CAWRDIYGYTF. CDR3 DNA: TGTGCCTGGCGGGACATCTATGGCTACACCTTC. The chain is built from TRBV30 and TRBJ1-2; a weak D match, TRBD1 (6 bases). V gave up 5 bases and J gave up 4 bases, with 8 bases separating them. The CDR3 is made up of 11 amino acids. Looked up from germline, CDR1 is GTSNPN and CDR2 is SVGIG (reference sequence). Combining the CDR3 with reference TRBV30 and TRBJ1-2 gives the whole variable domain SQTIHQWPATLVQPVGSPLSLECTVEGTSNPNLYWYRQAAGRGLQLLFYSVGIGQISSEVPQNLSASRPQDRQFILSSKKLLLSDSGFYLCAWRDIYGYTFGSGTRLTVV.

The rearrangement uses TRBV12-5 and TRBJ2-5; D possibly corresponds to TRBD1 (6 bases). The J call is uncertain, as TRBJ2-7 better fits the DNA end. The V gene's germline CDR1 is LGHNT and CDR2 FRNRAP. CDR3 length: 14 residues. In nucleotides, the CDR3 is TGTGCTAGTGCCCTGGACAGTTCATCCTACGAGCAGTACTTC. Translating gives CASALDSSSYEQYF.

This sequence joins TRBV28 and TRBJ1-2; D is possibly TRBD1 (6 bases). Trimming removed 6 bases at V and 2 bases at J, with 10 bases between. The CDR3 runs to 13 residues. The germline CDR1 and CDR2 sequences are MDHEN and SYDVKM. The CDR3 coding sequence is TGTGCCAGCAGCGCCACAGGGAACTATGGCTACACCTTC. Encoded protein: CASSATGNYGYTF.

The DNA of the CDR3 is TGTGCCAGCAGCCACCCGTGGTTAGGGGAAGGCACCGGGGAGCTGTTTTTT. This codes for CASSHPWLGEGTGELFF. V and J are TRBV9 and TRBJ2-2, with D possibly being TRBD1 (5 bases). CDR3 length: 17 residues. Germline V lookup: CDR1 SGDLS, CDR2 YYNGEE. Trimming removed 4 bases from V and 4 bases from J, with 20 bases in between.

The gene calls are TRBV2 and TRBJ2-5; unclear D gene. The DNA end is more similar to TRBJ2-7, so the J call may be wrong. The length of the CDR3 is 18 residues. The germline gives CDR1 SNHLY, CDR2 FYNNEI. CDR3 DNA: TGTGCCAGCAGTGAAGCGCTTCAGACCCGACGTGTTCGGTACGAGCAGTACTTC. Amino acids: CASSEALQTRRVRYEQYF.

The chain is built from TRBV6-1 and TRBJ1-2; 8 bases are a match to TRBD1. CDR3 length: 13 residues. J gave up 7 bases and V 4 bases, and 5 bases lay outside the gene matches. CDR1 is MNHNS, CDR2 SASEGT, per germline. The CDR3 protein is CASSAQGAVGYTF. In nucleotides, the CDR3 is TGTGCCAGCAGTGCCCAGGGGGCGGTTGGCTACACCTTC.

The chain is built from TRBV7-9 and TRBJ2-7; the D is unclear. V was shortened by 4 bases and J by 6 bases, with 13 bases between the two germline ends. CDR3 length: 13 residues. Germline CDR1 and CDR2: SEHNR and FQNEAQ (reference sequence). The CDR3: CASSSEFPPEQYF. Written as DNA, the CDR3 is TGTGCCAGCAGCTCCGAGTTTCCGCCCGAGCAGTACTTC.

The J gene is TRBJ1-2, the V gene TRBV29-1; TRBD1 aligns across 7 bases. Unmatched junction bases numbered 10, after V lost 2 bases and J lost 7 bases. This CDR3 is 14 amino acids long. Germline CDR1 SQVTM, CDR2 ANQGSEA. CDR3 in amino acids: CSVEPPDRAGGYTF. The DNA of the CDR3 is TGCAGCGTTGAACCCCCCGACAGGGCGGGTGGCTACACCTTC.

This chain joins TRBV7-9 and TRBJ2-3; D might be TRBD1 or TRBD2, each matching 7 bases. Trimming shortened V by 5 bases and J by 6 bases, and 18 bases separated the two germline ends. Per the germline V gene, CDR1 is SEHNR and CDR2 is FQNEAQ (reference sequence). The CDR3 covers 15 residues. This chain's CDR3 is CASSIPGGAADTQYF. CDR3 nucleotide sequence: TGTGCCAGCAGCATACCAGGGGGGGCCGCGGATACGCAGTATTTT. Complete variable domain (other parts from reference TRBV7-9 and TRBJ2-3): DTGVSQNPRHKITKRGQNVTFRCDPISEHNRLYWYRQTLGQGPEFLTYFQNEAQLEKSRLLSDRFSAERPKGSFSTLEIQRTEQGDSAMYLCASSIPGGAADTQYFGPGTRLTVL.